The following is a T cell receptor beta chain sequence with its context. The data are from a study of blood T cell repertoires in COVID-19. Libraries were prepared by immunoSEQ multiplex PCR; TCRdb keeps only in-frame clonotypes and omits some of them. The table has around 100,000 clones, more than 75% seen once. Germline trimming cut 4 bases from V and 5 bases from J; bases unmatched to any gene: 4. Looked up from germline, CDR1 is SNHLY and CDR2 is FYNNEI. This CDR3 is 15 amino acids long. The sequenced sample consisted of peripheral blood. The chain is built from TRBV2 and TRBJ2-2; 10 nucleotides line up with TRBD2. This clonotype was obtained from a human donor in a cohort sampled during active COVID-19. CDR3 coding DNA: TGTGCCAGCAGTGGAGGAGCGGGGGGGACCGGGGAGCTGTTTTTT. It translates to CASSGGAGGTGELFF. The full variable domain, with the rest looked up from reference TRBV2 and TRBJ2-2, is EPEVTQTPSHQVTQMGQEVILRCVPISNHLYFYWYRQILGQKVEFLVSFYNNEISEKSEIFDDQFSVERPDGSNFTLKIRSTKLEDSAMYFCASSGGAGGTGELFFGEGSRLTVL.